These 14 T cell receptor beta chains came from one sample sequenced in a study of T cell changes during pregnancy in multiple sclerosis. TCRdb's table, derived via immunoSEQ multiplex PCR, lists solely in-frame clones and lacks some. This sample has around 92,000 clones, with 80% to 95% found just once. The sample in question was peripheral blood, obtained in the first trimester of pregnancy. These receptors came from a female donor with multiple sclerosis, enrolled in a pregnancy study.

The chain combines TRBV2 with TRBJ1-4; TRBD1 might be the D (5 bases). CDR1 is SNHLY, CDR2 FYNNEI, per germline. CDR3 length equals 13 residues. The V and J ends lost 4 bases and 8 bases respectively, with 11 bases between them. The CDR3 bases are TGTGCCAGCAGTGGGGCAGGGTGGGAAAAACTGTTTTTT. This codes for CASSGAGWEKLFF. Full variable domain (outside the CDR3, taken from reference TRBV2 and TRBJ1-4): EPEVTQTPSHQVTQMGQEVILRCVPISNHLYFYWYRQILGQKVEFLVSFYNNEISEKSEIFDDQFSVERPDGSNFTLKIRSTKLEDSAMYFCASSGAGWEKLFFGSGTQLSVL.

The CDR3 loop reads CASSERGRGATDTQYF. The DNA for the CDR3 is TGTGCCAGCTCCGAAAGGGGCAGGGGGGCCACAGATACGCAGTATTTT. The chain has TRBV13 and TRBJ2-3, with D possibly matching TRBD1 (7 bases). The V gene lost 8 bases and the J gene lost 2 bases, with 20 bases spanning the gap. The CDR3 is 16 residues long. The germline V gene has CDR1 PRHDT and CDR2 FYEKMQ (reference sequence).

The rearrangement uses TRBV11-2 and TRBJ1-2, with TRBD1 matching 7 bases. V was clipped by 3 bases and J by 1 base; unmatched bases: 5. Germline V CDR1 and CDR2: SGHAT, FQNNGV. The CDR3 extends over 15 amino acids. CDR3: CASSFSGGGNYGYTF. The CDR3 DNA sequence: TGTGCCAGCAGCTTTTCAGGGGGAGGTAACTATGGCTACACCTTC.

The gene calls are TRBV27 and TRBJ2-1; 8 nucleotides line up with TRBD1. The V gene's germline CDR1 is MNHEY and CDR2 SMNVEV (reference sequence). V dropped 4 bases and J dropped 10; count of bases not matched to a gene: 6. The CDR3 extends over 13 amino acids. CDR3: CASSSDRDDEQFF. The DNA for the CDR3 is TGTGCCAGCAGTTCGGACAGGGACGACGAGCAGTTCTTC.

V usage is TRBV7-9 and J usage is TRBJ1-5, with 7 bases identical to TRBD1. The junction had 5 bases not matched to a gene; V was cut back by 5 bases and J by 4 bases. The germline CDR1 and CDR2 sequences are SEHNR and FQNEAQ (reference sequence). This CDR3 is built from 14 residues. Written as DNA, the CDR3 is TGTGCCAGCAGCCGGACAGGCTCGAATCAGCCCCAGCATTTT. It specifies CASSRTGSNQPQHF.

The rearrangement links TRBV5-1 to TRBJ2-5, with D hard to call. This CDR3 contains 13 residues. V was cut by 3 bases and J by 1 base, with 7 bases left in between. CDR1 and CDR2 (germline): SGHRS, YFSETQ. CDR3 DNA sequence: TGCGCCAGCAGCTCATTCCCCCAAGAGACCCAGTACTTC. It encodes CASSSFPQETQYF.

This chain links TRBV19 with TRBJ1-5; a possible D gene is TRBD1 (5 bases). The germline CDR1 and CDR2 sequences are LNHDA and SQIVND (reference sequence). The CDR3 runs 13 residues. V lost 8 bases, J lost 0 bases, and 8 bases lay in between. CDR3 sequence (DNA): TGTGCCAGTCGCGACAGTAGCAATCAGCCCCAGCATTTT. It is translated as CASRDSSNQPQHF.

The rearrangement joins TRBV6-6 to TRBJ2-5, with TRBD2 matching over 11 bases. Germline V lookup: CDR1 MNHNY, CDR2 SVGAGI (reference sequence). V lost 6 bases and J lost 1; bases outside the gene matches: 4. The CDR3 runs to 15 residues. The CDR3 region is CASSYLAGGQETQYF. The CDR3 DNA is TGTGCCAGCAGCTATCTAGCGGGGGGCCAAGAGACCCAGTACTTC.

This chain connects TRBV2 to TRBJ1-2; 8 bases are a match to TRBD1. This CDR3 comprises 15 residues. Germline trimming cut 5 bases from V and 7 bases from J; bases unmatched to any gene: 12. Germline loops: CDR1 SNHLY, CDR2 FYNNEI. The CDR3 loop reads CASSTGTGPGGGYTF. In DNA form, the CDR3 reads TGTGCCAGCAGTACCGGGACAGGACCTGGTGGTGGCTACACCTTC.

Only one count was recorded for this clone. The chain links TRBV11-2 to TRBJ2-1, with 7 bases identical to TRBD1. CDR1 SGHAT and CDR2 FQNNGV come from the germline V gene. The ends lost 1 base at V and 3 bases at J; junction bases unmatched: 9. The CDR3 has 17 residues. CDR3 region: CASSLGFYGTDYNEQFF. The DNA of the CDR3 is TGTGCCAGCAGCTTAGGGTTTTATGGGACAGACTACAATGAGCAGTTCTTC.

The CDR3, as DNA: TGTGCCAGTAGCGAAGAGGGGGTCCTTCCTAGCACAGATACGCAGTATTTT. It encodes CASSEEGVLPSTDTQYF. The V call is TRBV19, the J call TRBJ2-3; tentative D call: TRBD1 (6 bases). The CDR3 contains 17 residues. Germline CDR1 LNHDA, CDR2 SQIVND (reference sequence). Trimming removed 6 bases from V and 0 bases from J, with 19 bases in between.

V gene TRBV6-5 combines with J gene TRBJ1-2, with 9 bases that match TRBD1. With V trimmed by 5 bases and J by 4 bases, 8 bases remained unmatched. The CDR3 has 15 residues. Germline values: CDR1 MNHEY, CDR2 SVGAGI. The CDR3 sequence: CASSTNRGQGYGYTF. In DNA, the CDR3 is TGTGCCAGCAGTACCAACAGGGGGCAAGGCTATGGCTACACCTTC.

The V and J genes are TRBV5-8 and TRBJ2-6; 8 bases align to TRBD1. Germline V lookup: CDR1 SGHTS, CDR2 YDEGEE. This CDR3 contains 17 residues. V gave up 6 bases and J gave up 0 bases; unmatched junction bases: 8. The CDR3 DNA reads TGTGCCAGCATACGGGACAGGAGGCTCTCTGGGGCCAACGTCCTGACTTTC. Protein sequence: CASIRDRRLSGANVLTF.

The chain joins TRBV6-5 to TRBJ1-2; D might be TRBD1 (5 bases). The CDR3 is made up of 16 amino acids. CDR1 is MNHEY and CDR2 is SVGAGI in the germline V gene. Trimming took off 0 bases at V and 2 bases at J, with 13 bases between the two ends. This chain's CDR3 is CASSYSMGRGNYGYTF. In nucleotides, the CDR3 is TGTGCCAGCAGTTACTCAATGGGAAGGGGAAACTATGGCTACACCTTC.